This T cell receptor (beta chain) appears in the sequencing data of a study of T cell responses to AZD1222 COVID-19 vaccine. Study conclusions and caveats: After two AZD1222 doses, spike-specific TCR breadth and depth rose versus day 0.

Comments on this clone: Its antigen remains unidentified.

Measured with immunoSEQ multiplex PCR; TCRdb has only the in-frame clones, and not every one. Of 150,000 to 200,000 clones detected, around 88% appear once; the ten largest clones hold 7.7%. The V and J ends lost 10 bases and 7 bases, in that order; junction bases with no gene match: 9. The germline V gene encodes CDR1 MNHEY and CDR2 SVGAGI. The CDR3 sequence is 13 residues long. This material consisted of peripheral blood, taken on day 0 of AZD1222 vaccination. The origin of this receptor is an adult in good health. The V and J genes are TRBV6-5 and TRBJ2-7; 11 bases align to TRBD1. The CDR3 nucleotides are TGTGCCACCTCGGACAGGGGGCGCAGGGAGCAGTACTTC. This codes for CATSDRGRREQYF.